This is a list of T cell receptor beta chains from one sample in a study of blood T cell repertoires in COVID-19. Clones were read by immunoSEQ multiplex PCR, and TCRdb kept only the in-frame ones, dropping some. The sample shows around 400,000 clones, about 88% of them seen only once. Sequenced input: PBMCs or T cells enriched from blood (not recorded which). The receptors shown here come from a woman under 30 who had been exposed to COVID-19. Each CDR3 is given with its conserved first and last residue. The order of the fields is V gene, clone size, J gene, D gene, CDR3 protein, CDR3 DNA. The D gene is left open where the match is weak. Where a row states a size, it is once, few, many or the class of an expanded clone; other rows omit it.

v_gene: TRBV19
abundance: .
j_gene: TRBJ2-5
d_gene: .
CDR3aa: CASSIGGGGETQYF
CDR3nt: TGTGCCAGTAGTATTGGAGGGGGCGGAGAGACCCAGTACTTC

v_gene: TRBV18
abundance: .
j_gene: TRBJ1-6
d_gene: .
CDR3aa: CASSPPTGGNNSPLHF
CDR3nt: TGTGCCAGCTCACCACCGACAGGTGGAAATAATTCACCCCTCCACTTT

v_gene: TRBV5-6
abundance: few
j_gene: TRBJ2-7
d_gene: .
CDR3aa: CASSLFTDEQYF
CDR3nt: TGTGCCAGCAGCTTGTTTACTGACGAGCAGTACTTC

v_gene: TRBV2
abundance: .
j_gene: TRBJ2-5
d_gene: .
CDR3aa: CASSARVQETQYF
CDR3nt: TGTGCCAGCAGCGCCAGGGTCCAAGAGACCCAGTACTTC

v_gene: TRBV28
abundance: .
j_gene: TRBJ2-3
d_gene: .
CDR3aa: CASVTGSDTQYF
CDR3nt: TGTGCCAGCGTAACAGGGTCGGATACGCAGTATTTT

v_gene: TRBV28
abundance: .
j_gene: TRBJ2-2
d_gene: TRBD2
CDR3aa: CASSFLAGGTGELFF
CDR3nt: TGTGCCAGCAGTTTCCTAGCGGGAGGCACCGGGGAGCTGTTTTTT

v_gene: TRBV28
abundance: .
j_gene: TRBJ2-1
d_gene: .
CDR3aa: CASSDRRQVYNEQFF
CDR3nt: TGTGCCAGCAGTGATCGGAGACAGGTGTACAATGAGCAGTTCTTC

v_gene: TRBV4-1
abundance: .
j_gene: TRBJ2-7
d_gene: TRBD1
CDR3aa: CASSQDPDRVHEQYF
CDR3nt: TGCGCCAGCAGCCAAGATCCGGACAGGGTCCACGAGCAGTACTTC

v_gene: TRBV6-2/TRBV6-3
abundance: .
j_gene: TRBJ2-1
d_gene: .
CDR3aa: CASSKRSQMGDEQFF
CDR3nt: TGTGCCAGCAGCAAAAGGTCCCAGATGGGCGATGAGCAGTTCTTC

v_gene: TRBV28
abundance: .
j_gene: TRBJ1-6
d_gene: TRBD1
CDR3aa: CASRTPRQGGNSPLHF
CDR3nt: TGTGCCAGCAGAACCCCCCGACAGGGGGGGAATTCACCCCTCCACTTT

v_gene: TRBV5-8
abundance: .
j_gene: TRBJ1-3
d_gene: .
CDR3aa: CASSFRGDGNTIYF
CDR3nt: TGTGCCAGCAGCTTCCGGGGAGACGGAAACACCATATATTTT

v_gene: TRBV9
abundance: .
j_gene: TRBJ2-7
d_gene: .
CDR3aa: CASSVRDNYEQYF
CDR3nt: TGTGCCAGCAGCGTTCGGGACAACTACGAGCAGTACTTC

v_gene: TRBV11-2
abundance: few
j_gene: TRBJ2-1
d_gene: TRBD2
CDR3aa: CASSFSGSSGTSGDEQFF
CDR3nt: TGTGCCAGCAGCTTTAGTGGATCCTCCGGGACTAGTGGCGATGAGCAGTTCTTC

v_gene: TRBV10-3
abundance: .
j_gene: TRBJ2-2
d_gene: TRBD2
CDR3aa: CAISRSGDTGELFF
CDR3nt: TGTGCCATCAGCCGTAGCGGGGACACCGGGGAGCTGTTTTTT

v_gene: TRBV6-6
abundance: .
j_gene: TRBJ2-3
d_gene: TRBD2
CDR3aa: CASSRRLAGHSTDTQYF
CDR3nt: TGTGCCAGCAGCCGAAGACTAGCGGGGCACTCCACAGATACGCAGTATTTT

v_gene: TRBV27
abundance: once
j_gene: TRBJ2-3
d_gene: TRBD2
CDR3aa: CASGRLAGGSTDTQYF
CDR3nt: TGTGCCAGCGGACGACTAGCGGGGGGGAGTACAGATACGCAGTATTTT

v_gene: TRBV4-3
abundance: few
j_gene: TRBJ2-3
d_gene: .
CDR3aa: CASSQARHTITDTQYF
CDR3nt: TGCGCCAGCAGCCAAGCACGTCACACCATCACAGATACGCAGTATTTT

v_gene: TRBV12-3/TRBV12-4
abundance: .
j_gene: TRBJ2-7
d_gene: TRBD1
CDR3aa: CASRQGARYEQYF
CDR3nt: TGTGCCAGCAGGCAGGGGGCTCGCTACGAGCAGTACTTC

v_gene: TRBV28
abundance: .
j_gene: TRBJ2-7
d_gene: .
CDR3aa: CASEESSYEQYF
CDR3nt: TGTGCCAGCGAGGAATCGAGCTACGAGCAGTACTTC

v_gene: TRBV11-2
abundance: .
j_gene: TRBJ2-2
d_gene: .
CDR3aa: CASSPRTVETGGELFF
CDR3nt: TGTGCCAGCAGCCCGAGGACAGTGGAGACCGGCGGGGAGCTGTTTTTT

v_gene: TRBV4-2
abundance: few
j_gene: TRBJ2-7
d_gene: .
CDR3aa: CASSQGRAYEQYF
CDR3nt: TGTGCCAGCAGCCAAGGCAGGGCCTACGAGCAGTACTTC

v_gene: TRBV29-1
abundance: .
j_gene: TRBJ2-7
d_gene: .
CDR3aa: CSVGTDSYEQYF
CDR3nt: TGCAGCGTCGGGACTGACTCCTACGAGCAGTACTTC

v_gene: TRBV18
abundance: .
j_gene: TRBJ1-1
d_gene: .
CDR3aa: CASSPESGGMNTEAFF
CDR3nt: TGTGCCAGCTCACCAGAAAGTGGGGGGATGAACACTGAAGCTTTCTTT

v_gene: TRBV3-1/TRBV3-2
abundance: .
j_gene: TRBJ2-3
d_gene: .
CDR3aa: CASSQLSRVGTDTQYF
CDR3nt: TGTGCCAGCAGCCAATTGAGTCGGGTTGGCACAGATACGCAGTATTTT

v_gene: TRBV5-6
abundance: .
j_gene: TRBJ2-7
d_gene: .
CDR3aa: CASSLKGPQGQYF
CDR3nt: TGTGCCAGCAGCTTGAAGGGGCCCCAAGGGCAGTACTTC

v_gene: TRBV18
abundance: once
j_gene: TRBJ1-1
d_gene: .
CDR3aa: CASSPTGSTEAFF
CDR3nt: TGTGCCAGCTCACCCACAGGGAGCACTGAAGCTTTCTTT

v_gene: TRBV15
abundance: .
j_gene: TRBJ2-3
d_gene: TRBD2
CDR3aa: CATSRVEAGGQYF
CDR3nt: TGTGCCACCAGCAGAGTGGAGGCGGGGGGGCAGTATTTT

v_gene: TRBV29-1
abundance: .
j_gene: TRBJ1-1
d_gene: .
CDR3aa: CSDHGQLNTEAFF
CDR3nt: TGCAGCGACCATGGACAGCTGAACACTGAAGCTTTCTTT

v_gene: TRBV5-1
abundance: .
j_gene: TRBJ2-1
d_gene: TRBD2
CDR3aa: CASSFSGGSYNEQFF
CDR3nt: TGCGCCAGCAGCTTTAGCGGGGGCTCCTACAATGAGCAGTTCTTC

v_gene: TRBV27
abundance: once
j_gene: TRBJ1-2
d_gene: TRBD1
CDR3aa: CASSPGQGMDGYTF
CDR3nt: TGTGCCAGCAGTCCGGGACAGGGGATGGATGGCTACACCTTC

v_gene: TRBV28
abundance: .
j_gene: TRBJ2-3
d_gene: TRBD2
CDR3aa: CASSLSGGGTDTQYF
CDR3nt: TGTGCCAGCAGTTTATCCGGGGGGGGCACAGATACGCAGTATTTT

v_gene: TRBV7-2
abundance: .
j_gene: TRBJ1-5
d_gene: TRBD1
CDR3aa: CASRPGQGNQPQHF
CDR3nt: TGTGCCAGCAGACCTGGACAGGGCAATCAGCCCCAGCATTTT

v_gene: TRBV14
abundance: .
j_gene: TRBJ1-1
d_gene: .
CDR3aa: CASSQDGGGAREAFF
CDR3nt: TGTGCCAGCAGCCAAGATGGGGGCGGAGCACGGGAAGCTTTCTTT

v_gene: TRBV15
abundance: .
j_gene: TRBJ2-2
d_gene: .
CDR3aa: CATTGVMAGELFF
CDR3nt: TGTGCCACCACGGGAGTAATGGCCGGGGAGCTGTTTTTT

v_gene: TRBV4-3
abundance: .
j_gene: TRBJ2-5
d_gene: .
CDR3aa: CASSQDTQLQETQYF
CDR3nt: TGCGCCAGCAGCCAAGATACCCAGTTACAAGAGACCCAGTACTTC

v_gene: TRBV10-3
abundance: .
j_gene: TRBJ1-3
d_gene: .
CDR3aa: CAIRDGNSGNTIYF
CDR3nt: TGTGCCATCAGGGACGGGAACTCTGGAAACACCATATATTTT

v_gene: TRBV3-1/TRBV3-2
abundance: .
j_gene: TRBJ2-1
d_gene: TRBD2
CDR3aa: CASSLAGERHNEQFF
CDR3nt: TGTGCCAGCAGTTTAGCGGGAGAGCGCCACAATGAGCAGTTCTTC

v_gene: TRBV20-1
abundance: .
j_gene: TRBJ2-7
d_gene: .
CDR3aa: CSASGSAGEQYF
CDR3nt: TGCAGTGCTAGTGGTAGCGCGGGAGAGCAGTACTTC

v_gene: TRBV7-2
abundance: few
j_gene: TRBJ1-5
d_gene: .
CDR3aa: CASSLEQGFSQPQHF
CDR3nt: TGTGCCAGCAGCTTAGAACAGGGTTTTTCTCAGCCCCAGCATTTT

v_gene: TRBV4-2
abundance: .
j_gene: TRBJ1-3
d_gene: TRBD1
CDR3aa: CASSQAGTGISGNTIYF
CDR3nt: TGTGCCAGCAGCCAGGCCGGGACAGGGATCTCTGGAAACACCATATATTTT

v_gene: TRBV25-1
abundance: .
j_gene: TRBJ2-3
d_gene: TRBD2
CDR3aa: CASSGTSGRYGKYF
CDR3nt: TGTGCCAGCAGCGGGACTAGCGGGAGATACGGGAAGTATTTT

v_gene: TRBV5-5
abundance: .
j_gene: TRBJ1-4
d_gene: .
CDR3aa: CASSLEWGSEKLFF
CDR3nt: TGTGCCAGCAGCTTGGAGTGGGGCAGTGAAAAACTGTTTTTT

v_gene: TRBV28
abundance: .
j_gene: TRBJ2-3
d_gene: TRBD1
CDR3aa: CASRAQGGTDTQYF
CDR3nt: TGTGCCAGCCGAGCCCAGGGGGGCACAGATACGCAGTATTTT

v_gene: TRBV10-2
abundance: .
j_gene: TRBJ1-3
d_gene: .
CDR3aa: CASLHPQGSGNTIYF
CDR3nt: TGCGCCAGCTTACACCCGCAGGGCTCAGGAAACACCATATATTTT